This TCR beta chain appears in the sequencing data of a study of T cells in Graves' hyperthyroidism and ophthalmopathy. Across the study: Before treatment of any kind, peripheral blood was taken at initial diagnosis. Study-wide points: The majority of expanded thyroid clonotypes above 0.001 also appeared in blood.

The source material, RNA transcripts, was used to amplify TCR beta CDR3 regions. Primed by the HTBI set, a first-round RT-PCR was run on the TCR CDR3. TCRdb re-derived calls from the multiplex PCR reads in MiXCR, one entry per CDR3 protein. Of more than 500,000 distinct CDR3 sequences detected, about 15% appear once; the ten largest clones hold about 3.9%. The CDR3 is made up of 14 amino acids. V was clipped by 5 bases and J by 4 bases; unmatched bases: 9. The germline CDR1 and CDR2 sequences are SQVTM and ANQGSEA. This clonotype has at least ten counts. As yet, its antigen is unknown. Ophthalmopathy in the patients scored at least 3 on Clinical Activity Score and at least 4 on NOSPECS grade, lasting under 3 months.

The source material was blood. This receptor was obtained from a woman aged 40 to 50 with Graves' ophthalmopathy. The chain couples TRBV29-1 to TRBJ1-1; TRBD1 agrees at 8 bases. The CDR3 is CSVQMGDRGTEAFF. CDR3 in DNA: TGCAGCGTTCAAATGGGAGACAGGGGCACTGAAGCTTTCTTT.